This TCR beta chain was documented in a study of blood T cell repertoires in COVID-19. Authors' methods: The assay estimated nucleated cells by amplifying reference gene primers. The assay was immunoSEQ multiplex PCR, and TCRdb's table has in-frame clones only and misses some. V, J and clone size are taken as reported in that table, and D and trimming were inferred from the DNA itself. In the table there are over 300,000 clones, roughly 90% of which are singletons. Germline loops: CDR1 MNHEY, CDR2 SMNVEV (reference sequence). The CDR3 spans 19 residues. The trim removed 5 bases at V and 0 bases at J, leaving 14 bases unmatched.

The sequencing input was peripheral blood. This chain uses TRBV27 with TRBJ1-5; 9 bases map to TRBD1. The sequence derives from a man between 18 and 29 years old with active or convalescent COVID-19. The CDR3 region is CASSSQPGDRVYSNQPQHF. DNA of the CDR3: TGTGCCAGCAGTAGTCAGCCCGGGGACAGGGTCTATAGCAATCAGCCCCAGCATTTT.